Sequencing of this T cell receptor beta chain was carried out in a study of patients and donors after allogeneic stem cell transplantation. Germline V gives CDR1 MDHEN, CDR2 SYDVKM. The CDR3 loop spans 14 amino acids. V trimming: 2 bases; J trimming: 8 bases; junction bases outside the gene matches: 8. The table lists this clonotype with a few counts. Via MiXCR, TCRdb re-called the RT-PCR reads, giving one row per CDR3 protein. The table records approximately 140,000 distinct CDR3 sequences, approximately 37% of them present only once. This sequence originates from a human donor who was either an allogeneic HSCT recipient or a stem cell or donor lymphocyte infusion donor (not recorded which). It is not recorded whose cells these are; they may come from a transplant donor. The chain recombines TRBV28 with TRBJ1-1, with 7 bases lining up with TRBD1. Sequenced material: blood, either unsorted or a sorted T cell fraction (not recorded which). This chain's CDR3 is CASSLDREVGEAFF. The CDR3 region has the DNA TGTGCCAGCAGTTTAGACAGGGAAGTAGGAGAAGCTTTCTTT. Full variable domain (missing parts from reference TRBV28 and TRBJ1-1): DVKVTQSSRYLVKRTGEKVFLECVQDMDHENMFWYRQDPGLGLRLIYFSYDVKMKEKGDIPEGYSVSREKKERFSLILESASTNQTSMYLCASSLDREVGEAFFGQGTRLTVV.